The text below deals with one T cell receptor beta chain. These data are taken from a study of blood T cell repertoires in COVID-19. Study-level background: Samples of COVID-19 (acute and convalescent) were obtained from the United States, Italy and Spain. PBMCs, B-cell-depleted T cells, or T cells were the source of the cDNA or gDNA that made up the material.

Original processing methods: It was from reference gene primer amplification that nucleated cell counts were estimated. The protocol was immunoSEQ multiplex PCR, while the TCRdb copy is restricted to in-frame clones and leaves out a portion. The DNA gave D and trimming, while V, J and clone size come from that table. Altogether tens of thousands of clones are present, 90% being singletons, with the ten largest covering about 1%. Trimming removed 2 bases from V and 7 bases from J; junction bases left unmatched: 5. The CDR3 sequence is 14 residues long. Germline loops: CDR1 ENHRY, CDR2 SYGVKD. The TCR was taken from a woman in her fifties or sixties in a cohort sampled during active COVID-19. Sample: peripheral blood. This chain joins TRBV10-3 and TRBJ1-2; 9 bases fit TRBD1. CDR3: CAISEGDRVRGYTF. CDR3 nucleotide sequence: TGTGCCATCAGTGAGGGGGACAGGGTCCGTGGCTACACCTTC.